The 16 T cell receptor beta chains below come from one sample, sequenced in a study of T cell changes during pregnancy in multiple sclerosis (dated by TCRdb to about 2019). Receptor libraries were prepared by the immunoSEQ multiplex PCR assay. Not all clones reach the TCRdb copy of this immuneACCESS table, which keeps in-frame sequences only. Checked studies attribute under half of the gap to unresolved V genes and leave the rest unexplained. Here the sample has around 50,000 clones; about nine tenths occur a single time. The ten largest make up around 0.6% of the sample. Sequenced here: CD4+ T cells from peripheral blood mononuclear cells, sampled after pregnancy. Receptor source: a female donor in good health, enrolled as a control in a pregnancy study.

The CDR3, as DNA: TGTGCCAGCAGCCTCAGCGGGGAATACACAGATACGCAGTATTTT. Amino acids: CASSLSGEYTDTQYF. This chain joins TRBV14 and TRBJ2-3; TRBD2 matches at 7 bases. CDR3 length: 15 amino acids. V trimming: 4 bases; J trimming: 2 bases; junction bases outside the gene matches: 6. The germline V gene encodes CDR1 SGHDN and CDR2 FVKESK.

The V call is TRBV7-2, the J call TRBJ1-3; D is uncertain. This CDR3 spans 12 amino acids. Trimming removed 8 bases at V and 7 bases at J, with 12 bases between. Germline CDR1 SGHTA, CDR2 FQGNSA. CDR3 nucleotides: TGTGCCAGCCTCAATCAAGCGAACACCATATATTTT. It translates to CASLNQANTIYF.

V gene TRBV29-1 combines with J gene TRBJ1-2; TRBD1 matches at 7 bases. The V gene's germline CDR1 is SQVTM and CDR2 ANQGSEA. V dropped 3 bases and J dropped 11; count of bases not matched to a gene: 9. CDR3 length: 12 residues. Written as DNA, the CDR3 is TGCAGCGTTGATTTAGACAGGGCCAGATACACCTTC. As protein: CSVDLDRARYTF. Variable domain in full (rest from reference TRBV29-1 and TRBJ1-2): SAVISQKPSRDICQRGTSLTIQCQVDSQVTMMFWYRQQPGQSLTLIATANQGSEATYESGFVIDKFPISRPNLTFSTLTVSNMSPEDSSIYLCSVDLDRARYTFGSGTRLTVV.

The J gene is TRBJ1-3, the V gene TRBV14; a weak D match, TRBD1 (6 bases). Trimming stripped 1 base from V and 0 bases from J, with 10 bases between. The CDR3 has 16 residues. Germline CDR1 SGHDN, CDR2 FVKESK. In DNA, the CDR3 is TGTGCCAGCAGCCAAGTTACAGGGTTCTCTGGAAACACCATATATTTT. Amino acids: CASSQVTGFSGNTIYF.

This rearrangement joins TRBV9 to TRBJ1-6; the D is unclear. V dropped 0 bases and J dropped 0 bases, with 7 bases sitting between them. CDR3 length equals 16 residues. Germline-derived CDR1 and CDR2 are SGDLS and YYNGEE. CDR3 loop: CASSVAQNSYNSPLHF. In DNA, the CDR3 is TGTGCCAGCAGCGTAGCACAGAACTCCTATAATTCACCCCTCCACTTT.

The genes are TRBV5-1 and TRBJ1-6; TRBD1 matches 9 bases. The ends lost 1 base at V and 7 bases at J; junction bases unmatched: 12. The CDR3 extends over 18 amino acids. Germline V gives CDR1 SGHRS, CDR2 YFSETQ. CDR3 sequence: CASSLTPQDRGGNSPLHF. CDR3 coding DNA: TGCGCCAGCAGCTTGACGCCACAGGACAGGGGCGGGAATTCACCCCTCCACTTT.

The chain couples TRBV6-4 to TRBJ1-1; D is undetermined. Deletions cut 8 bases from V and 4 bases from J, with 17 bases between. The CDR3 has 14 amino acids. Germline V gene lookup returns CDR1 MRHNA and CDR2 SNTAGT. The CDR3: CASDVRVPGTEAFF. As DNA, the CDR3 is TGTGCCAGCGATGTGCGGGTCCCAGGCACTGAAGCTTTCTTT.

The V call is TRBV7-9, the J call TRBJ1-1; the match to TRBD1 covers 7 bases. Looked up from germline, CDR1 is SEHNR and CDR2 is FQNEAQ (reference sequence). The CDR3 sequence is 14 residues long. V shed 3 bases, J shed 4 bases, and the junction held 5 bases outside the gene matches. As DNA, the CDR3 is TGTGCCAGCAGCTTTGTACAGGGGATCACTGAAGCTTTCTTT. This codes for CASSFVQGITEAFF. The full variable domain, rest sourced from reference TRBV7-9 and TRBJ1-1, is DTGVSQNPRHKITKRGQNVTFRCDPISEHNRLYWYRQTLGQGPEFLTYFQNEAQLEKSRLLSDRFSAERPKGSFSTLEIQRTEQGDSAMYLCASSFVQGITEAFFGQGTRLTVV.

The genes are TRBV7-8 and TRBJ2-6; D might be TRBD1 (5 bases). Germline V gene data show CDR1 as SGHVS and CDR2 as FQNEAQ. The length of the CDR3 is 17 residues. V lost 3 bases, J lost 3 bases, and 15 bases lay in between. The CDR3 sequence is CASSFRQGSVGANVLTF. CDR3 bases: TGTGCCAGCAGCTTCAGGCAGGGAAGCGTTGGGGCCAACGTCCTGACTTTC.

This chain uses TRBV4-1 with TRBJ2-3, with D possibly being TRBD2 (5 bases). Per germline, CDR1 MGHRA and CDR2 YSYEKL. CDR3 size: 17 residues. Trimming removed 1 base at V and 0 bases at J, with 14 bases between. The CDR3 reads CASSQAPLAPSTDTQYF. In DNA, the CDR3 is TGCGCCAGCAGCCAAGCTCCCCTAGCTCCTAGCACAGATACGCAGTATTTT.

The rearrangement links TRBV5-1 to TRBJ2-7, with D possibly matching TRBD2 (6 bases). The germline CDR1 and CDR2 sequences are SGHRS and YFSETQ. The CDR3 spans 16 residues. V lost 6 bases to trimming and J lost 3 bases, with 22 bases between them. The CDR3 DNA follows: TGCGCCAGCACCGATGCGGGGCGGGACCCCCGCTACGAGCAGTACTTC. The encoded protein is CASTDAGRDPRYEQYF.

This clone was detected once. The chain recombines TRBV4-2 with TRBJ2-5; D is unclear. This CDR3 is 15 amino acids long. Germline CDR1 and CDR2: LGHNA and YNFKEQ. The V gene lost 3 bases and the J gene lost 2 bases, with 13 bases spanning the gap. CDR3 DNA sequence: TGTGCCAGCAGCCAGGGCAGAGATTTACAAGAGACCCAGTACTTC. It codes for CASSQGRDLQETQYF.

This clone was observed once. The chain employs TRBV5-5 and TRBJ2-7; TRBD2 agrees at 14 bases. After removal of 6 bases from V and 0 bases from J, the junction contained 11 bases not matched to a gene. Germline lookup yields CDR1 SGHKS and CDR2 YYEKEE (reference sequence). This CDR3 has 18 residues. CDR3 region: CASTYGTSGSFSSYEQYF. The DNA for the CDR3 is TGTGCCAGCACCTACGGGACTAGCGGGAGCTTTAGCTCCTACGAGCAGTACTTC.

This rearrangement joins TRBV27 to TRBJ2-7, with 9 bases lining up with TRBD2. Germline V gives CDR1 MNHEY, CDR2 SMNVEV (reference sequence). V lost 4 bases, J lost 3 bases, and 4 bases stayed unmatched. The CDR3 length is 14 residues. The CDR3 spells CASSWGTSYYEQYF. The CDR3 bases are TGTGCCAGCAGTTGGGGGACTAGCTACTACGAGCAGTACTTC.

The chain links TRBV12-5 to TRBJ1-6; D is perhaps TRBD1 (6 bases). CDR3 size: 10 residues. Germline CDR1 LGHNT, CDR2 FRNRAP. Trimming removed 7 bases from V and 16 bases from J, with 11 bases in between. CDR3 nucleotide sequence: TGTGCTAGTGCAAACAGGGAGCTCCACTTT. This translates into CASANRELHF. Using reference TRBV12-5 and TRBJ1-6 for the parts outside the CDR3, the full variable domain is DARVTQTPRHKVTEMGQEVTMRCQPILGHNTVFWYRQTMMQGLELLAYFRNRAPLDDSGMPKDRFSAEMPDATLATLKIQPSEPRDSAVYFCASANRELHFGNGTRLTVT.

This clone has only one observation. The rearrangement links TRBV30 to TRBJ1-6, with a possible D match to TRBD1 (5 bases). The CDR3 is 14 residues long. Per germline, CDR1 GTSNPN and CDR2 SVGIG (reference sequence). V was pared by 4 bases and J by 5 bases, with 12 bases between. DNA for the CDR3: TGTGCCTGGATCGACAGACGGAATAATTCACCCCTCCACTTT. Residues: CAWIDRRNNSPLHF.